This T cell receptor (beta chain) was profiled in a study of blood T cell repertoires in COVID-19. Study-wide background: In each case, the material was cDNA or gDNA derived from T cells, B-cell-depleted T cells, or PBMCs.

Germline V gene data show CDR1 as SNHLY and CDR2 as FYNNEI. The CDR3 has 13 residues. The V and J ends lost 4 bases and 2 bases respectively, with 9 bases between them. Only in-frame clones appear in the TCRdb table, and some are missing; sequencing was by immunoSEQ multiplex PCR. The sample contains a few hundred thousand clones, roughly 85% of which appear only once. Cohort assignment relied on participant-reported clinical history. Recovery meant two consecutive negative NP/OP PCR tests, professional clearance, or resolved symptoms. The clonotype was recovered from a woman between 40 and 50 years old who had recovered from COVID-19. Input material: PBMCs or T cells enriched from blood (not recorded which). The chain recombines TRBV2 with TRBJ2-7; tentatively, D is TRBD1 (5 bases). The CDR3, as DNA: TGTGCCAGCAGTGGGACACCTGCCTACGAGCAGTACTTC. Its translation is CASSGTPAYEQYF.